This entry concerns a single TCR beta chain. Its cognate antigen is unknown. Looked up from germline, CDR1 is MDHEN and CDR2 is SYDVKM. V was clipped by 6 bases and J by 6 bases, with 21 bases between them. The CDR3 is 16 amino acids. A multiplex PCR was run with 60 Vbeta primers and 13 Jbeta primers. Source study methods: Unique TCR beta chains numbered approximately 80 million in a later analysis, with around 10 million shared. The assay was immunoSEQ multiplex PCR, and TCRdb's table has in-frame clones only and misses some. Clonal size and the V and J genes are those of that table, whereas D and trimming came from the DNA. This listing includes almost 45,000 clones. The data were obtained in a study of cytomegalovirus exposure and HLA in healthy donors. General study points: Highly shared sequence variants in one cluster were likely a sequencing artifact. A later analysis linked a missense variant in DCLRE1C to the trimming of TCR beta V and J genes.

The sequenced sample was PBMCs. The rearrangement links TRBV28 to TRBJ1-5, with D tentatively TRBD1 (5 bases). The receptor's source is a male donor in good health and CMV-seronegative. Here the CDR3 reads CASSNRGGGGRQPQHF. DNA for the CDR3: TGTGCCAGCAGCAATCGCGGCGGGGGTGGGCGTCAGCCCCAGCATTTT.